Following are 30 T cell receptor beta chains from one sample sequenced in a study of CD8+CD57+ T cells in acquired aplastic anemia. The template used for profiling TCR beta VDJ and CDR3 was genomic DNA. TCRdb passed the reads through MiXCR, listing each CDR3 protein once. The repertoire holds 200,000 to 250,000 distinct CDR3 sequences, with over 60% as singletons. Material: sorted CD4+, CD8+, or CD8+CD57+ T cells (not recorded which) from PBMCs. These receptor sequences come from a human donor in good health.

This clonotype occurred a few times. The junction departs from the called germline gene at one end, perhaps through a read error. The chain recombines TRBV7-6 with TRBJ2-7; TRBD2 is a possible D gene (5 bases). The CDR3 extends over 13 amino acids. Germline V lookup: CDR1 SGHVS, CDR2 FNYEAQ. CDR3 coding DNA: TGTGCTAGCAGCTTATCGATTCGGGGCGAGCAGTACTTC. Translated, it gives CASSLSIRGEQYF.

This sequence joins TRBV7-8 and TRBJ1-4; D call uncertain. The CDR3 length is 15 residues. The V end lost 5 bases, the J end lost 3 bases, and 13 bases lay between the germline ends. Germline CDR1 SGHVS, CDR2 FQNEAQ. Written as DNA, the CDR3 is TGTGCCAGCAGCGAAAGGTTCAGTCCTAATGAAAAACTGTTTTTT. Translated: CASSERFSPNEKLFF.

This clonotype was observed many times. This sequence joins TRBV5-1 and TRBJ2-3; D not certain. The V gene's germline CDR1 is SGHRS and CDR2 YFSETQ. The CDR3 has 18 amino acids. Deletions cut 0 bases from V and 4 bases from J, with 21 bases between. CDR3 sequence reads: CASSLAMFEHMNSDTQYF. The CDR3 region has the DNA TGCGCCAGCAGCTTGGCCATGTTTGAGCACATGAATTCAGATACGCAGTATTTT.

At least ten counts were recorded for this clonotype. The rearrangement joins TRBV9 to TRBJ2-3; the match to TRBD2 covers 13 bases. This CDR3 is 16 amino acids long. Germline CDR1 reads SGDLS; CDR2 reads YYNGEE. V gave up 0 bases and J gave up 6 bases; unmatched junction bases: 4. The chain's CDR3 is CASSVDGTSGADTQYF. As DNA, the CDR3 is TGTGCCAGCAGCGTAGACGGGACTAGCGGGGCTGATACGCAGTATTTT. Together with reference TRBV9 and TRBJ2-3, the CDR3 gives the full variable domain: DSGVTQTPKHLITATGQRVTLRCSPRSGDLSVYWYQQSLDQGLQFLIQYYNGEERAKGNILERFSAQQFPDLHSELNLSSLELGDSALYFCASSVDGTSGADTQYFGPGTRLTVL.

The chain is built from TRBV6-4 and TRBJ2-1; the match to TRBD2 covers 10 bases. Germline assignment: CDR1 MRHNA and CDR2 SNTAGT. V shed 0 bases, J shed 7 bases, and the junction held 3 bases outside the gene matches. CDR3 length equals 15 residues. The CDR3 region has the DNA TGTGCCAGCAGTGACTCAGCGGGAGGGCTTAATGAGCAGTTCTTC. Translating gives CASSDSAGGLNEQFF.

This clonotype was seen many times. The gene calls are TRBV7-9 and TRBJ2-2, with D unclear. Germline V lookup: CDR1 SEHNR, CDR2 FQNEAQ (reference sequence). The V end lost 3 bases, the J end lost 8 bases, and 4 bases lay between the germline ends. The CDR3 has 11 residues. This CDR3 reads CASSFQGELFF. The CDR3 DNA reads TGTGCCAGCAGCTTCCAGGGGGAGCTGTTTTTT. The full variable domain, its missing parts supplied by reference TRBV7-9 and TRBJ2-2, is DTGVSQNPRHKITKRGQNVTFRCDPISEHNRLYWYRQTLGQGPEFLTYFQNEAQLEKSRLLSDRFSAERPKGSFSTLEIQRTEQGDSAMYLCASSFQGELFFGEGSRLTVL.

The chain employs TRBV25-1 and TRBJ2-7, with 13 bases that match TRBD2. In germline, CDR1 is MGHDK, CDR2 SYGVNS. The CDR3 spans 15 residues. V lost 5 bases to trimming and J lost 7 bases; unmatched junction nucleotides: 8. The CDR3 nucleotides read TGTGCCAGCAGTTCCGGACTAGCGGGAGCGGGAGAGCAGTACTTC. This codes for CASSSGLAGAGEQYF.

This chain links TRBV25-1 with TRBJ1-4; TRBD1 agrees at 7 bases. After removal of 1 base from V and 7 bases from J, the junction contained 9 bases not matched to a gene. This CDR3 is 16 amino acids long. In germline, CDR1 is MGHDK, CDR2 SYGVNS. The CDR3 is CASSELRGQGGEKLFF. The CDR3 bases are TGTGCCAGCAGTGAATTAAGAGGGCAGGGGGGTGAAAAACTGTTTTTT.

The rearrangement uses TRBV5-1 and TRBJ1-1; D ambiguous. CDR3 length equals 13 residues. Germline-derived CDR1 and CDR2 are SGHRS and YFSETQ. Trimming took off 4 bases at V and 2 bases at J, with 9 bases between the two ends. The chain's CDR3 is CASSLWPNTEAFF. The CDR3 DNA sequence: TGCGCCAGCAGCCTGTGGCCCAACACTGAAGCTTTCTTT. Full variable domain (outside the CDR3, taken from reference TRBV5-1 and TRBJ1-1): KAGVTQTPRYLIKTRGQQVTLSCSPISGHRSVSWYQQTPGQGLQFLFEYFSETQRNKGNFPGRFSGRQFSNSRSEMNVSTLELGDSALYLCASSLWPNTEAFFGQGTRLTVV.

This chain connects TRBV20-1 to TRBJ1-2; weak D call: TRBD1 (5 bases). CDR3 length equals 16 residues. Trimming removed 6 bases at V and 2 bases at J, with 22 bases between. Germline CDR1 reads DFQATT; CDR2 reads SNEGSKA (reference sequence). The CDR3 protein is CSANARALSLNYGYTF. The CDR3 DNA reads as TGCAGTGCAAACGCCAGGGCACTTTCCCTAAACTATGGCTACACCTTC.

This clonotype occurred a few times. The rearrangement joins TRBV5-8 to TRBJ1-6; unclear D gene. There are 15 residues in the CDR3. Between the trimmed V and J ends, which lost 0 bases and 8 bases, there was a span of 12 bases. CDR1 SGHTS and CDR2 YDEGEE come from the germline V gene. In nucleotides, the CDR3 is TGTGCCAGCAGCTTGGGCTTTGTGGCCTATTCACCCCTCCACTTT. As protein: CASSLGFVAYSPLHF.

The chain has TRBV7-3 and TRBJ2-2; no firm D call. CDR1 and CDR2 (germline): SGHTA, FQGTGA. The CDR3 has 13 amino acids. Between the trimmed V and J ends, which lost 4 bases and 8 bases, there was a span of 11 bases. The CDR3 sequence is CASSSPPTGELFF. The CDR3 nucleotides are TGTGCCAGCAGCTCACCCCCTACTGGGGAGCTGTTTTTT.

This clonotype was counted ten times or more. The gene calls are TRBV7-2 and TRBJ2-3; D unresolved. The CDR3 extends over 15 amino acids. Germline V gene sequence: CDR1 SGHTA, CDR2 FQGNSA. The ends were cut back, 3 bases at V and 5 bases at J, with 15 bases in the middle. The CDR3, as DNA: TGTGCCAGCAGCTTGTCGGCGGCCTCCTTAGATACGCAGTATTTT. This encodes CASSLSAASLDTQYF.

The CDR3, as DNA: TGTGCCAGTAGTAAGCCTTTGAGTTCCGGGGAGCTGTTTTTT. It yields the protein CASSKPLSSGELFF. J is TRBJ2-2 and V is TRBV19; no clear D. In germline, CDR1 is LNHDA, CDR2 SQIVND (reference sequence). Trimming shortened V by 4 bases and J by 6 bases, and 12 bases separated the two germline ends. CDR3 length: 14 amino acids.

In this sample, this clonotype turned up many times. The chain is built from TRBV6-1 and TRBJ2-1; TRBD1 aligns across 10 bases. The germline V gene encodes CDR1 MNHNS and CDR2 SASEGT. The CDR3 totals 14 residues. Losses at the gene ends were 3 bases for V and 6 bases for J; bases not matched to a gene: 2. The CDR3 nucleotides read TGTGCCAGCAGTGACGGGACAGGGGTCAATGAGCAGTTCTTC. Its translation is CASSDGTGVNEQFF.

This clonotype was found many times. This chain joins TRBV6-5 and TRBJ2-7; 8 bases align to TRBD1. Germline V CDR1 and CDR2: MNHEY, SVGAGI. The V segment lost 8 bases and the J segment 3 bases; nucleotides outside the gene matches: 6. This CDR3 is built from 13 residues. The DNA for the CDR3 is TGTGCCAGCGGTACCGGACAGGGCTACGAGCAGTACTTC. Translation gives CASGTGQGYEQYF.

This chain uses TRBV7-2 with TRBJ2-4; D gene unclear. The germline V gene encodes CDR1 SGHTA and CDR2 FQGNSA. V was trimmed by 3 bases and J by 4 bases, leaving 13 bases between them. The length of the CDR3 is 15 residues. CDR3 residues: CASSFGRINKNIQYF. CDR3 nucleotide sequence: TGTGCCAGCAGCTTTGGACGGATTAATAAAAACATTCAGTACTTC.

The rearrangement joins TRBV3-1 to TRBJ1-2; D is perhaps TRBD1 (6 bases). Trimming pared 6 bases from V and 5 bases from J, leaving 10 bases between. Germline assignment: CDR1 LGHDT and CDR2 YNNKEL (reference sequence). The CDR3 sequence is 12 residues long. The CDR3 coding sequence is TGTGCCAGCAGTCCAGGGGAATATGGCTACACCTTC. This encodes CASSPGEYGYTF.

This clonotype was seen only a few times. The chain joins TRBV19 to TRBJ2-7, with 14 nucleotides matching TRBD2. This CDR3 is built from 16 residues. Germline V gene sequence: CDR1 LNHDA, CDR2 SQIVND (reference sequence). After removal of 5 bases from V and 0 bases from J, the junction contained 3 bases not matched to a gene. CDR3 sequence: CASSAGLAGGSYEQYF. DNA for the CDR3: TGTGCCAGTAGTGCCGGACTAGCGGGGGGCTCCTACGAGCAGTACTTC.

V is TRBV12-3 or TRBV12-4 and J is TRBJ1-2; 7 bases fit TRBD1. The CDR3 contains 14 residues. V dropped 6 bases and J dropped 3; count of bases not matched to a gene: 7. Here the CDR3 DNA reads TGTGCCAGCAGGGCAGGGGGAGATTACTATGGCTACACCTTC. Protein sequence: CASRAGGDYYGYTF.

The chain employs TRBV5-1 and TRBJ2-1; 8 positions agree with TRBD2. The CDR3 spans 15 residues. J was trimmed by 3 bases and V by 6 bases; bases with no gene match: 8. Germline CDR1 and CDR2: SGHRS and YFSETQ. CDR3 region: CASTLGGGIYNEQFF. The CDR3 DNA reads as TGCGCCAGCACCCTGGGCGGGGGGATCTACAATGAGCAGTTCTTC.

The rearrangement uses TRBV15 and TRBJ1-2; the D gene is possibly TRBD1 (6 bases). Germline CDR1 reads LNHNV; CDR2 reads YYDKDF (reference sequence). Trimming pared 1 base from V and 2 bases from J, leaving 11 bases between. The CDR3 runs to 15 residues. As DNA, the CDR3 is TGTGCCACCAGCAGAGCCCGGACAGCCAACTATGGCTACACCTTC. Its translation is CATSRARTANYGYTF.

This CDR3 is CSANRGLTDEQYF. Here the CDR3 DNA reads TGCAGTGCCAACAGGGGGCTAACGGACGAGCAGTACTTC. The chain uses TRBV20-1 and TRBJ2-7; 9 nucleotides agree with TRBD1. After removal of 6 bases from V and 5 bases from J, the junction contained 8 bases not matched to a gene. Germline V lookup: CDR1 DFQATT, CDR2 SNEGSKA (reference sequence). The CDR3 has 13 amino acids.

The CDR3 DNA sequence: TGTGCCAGCAGTAGGGATAACACAGGGAACACTGAAGCTTTCTTT. It translates to CASSRDNTGNTEAFF. The chain joins TRBV25-1 to TRBJ1-1, with D possibly TRBD1 on 5 matching bases. This CDR3 contains 15 residues. V was clipped by 5 bases and J by 1 base, with 14 bases between them. From germline, CDR1 is MGHDK and CDR2 SYGVNS. Supplemented by reference TRBV25-1 and TRBJ1-1, the full variable domain reads EADIYQTPRYLVIGTGKKITLECSQTMGHDKMYWYQQDPGMELHLIHYSYGVNSTEKGDLSSESTVSRIRTEHFPLTLESARPSHTSQYLCASSRDNTGNTEAFFGQGTRLTVV.

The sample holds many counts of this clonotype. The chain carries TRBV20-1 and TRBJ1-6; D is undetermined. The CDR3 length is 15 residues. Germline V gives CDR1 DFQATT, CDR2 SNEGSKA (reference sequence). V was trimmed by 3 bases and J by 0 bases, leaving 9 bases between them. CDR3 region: CSARKESSYNSPLHF. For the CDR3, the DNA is TGCAGTGCTAGGAAGGAAAGCTCCTATAATTCACCCCTCCACTTT.

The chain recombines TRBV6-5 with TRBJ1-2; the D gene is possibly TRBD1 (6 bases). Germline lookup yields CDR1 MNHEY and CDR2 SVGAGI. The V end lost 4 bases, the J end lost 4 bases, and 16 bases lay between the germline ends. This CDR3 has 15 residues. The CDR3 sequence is CASSSRPWTVYGYTF. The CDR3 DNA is TGTGCCAGCAGTTCCCGACCATGGACAGTCTATGGCTACACCTTC.

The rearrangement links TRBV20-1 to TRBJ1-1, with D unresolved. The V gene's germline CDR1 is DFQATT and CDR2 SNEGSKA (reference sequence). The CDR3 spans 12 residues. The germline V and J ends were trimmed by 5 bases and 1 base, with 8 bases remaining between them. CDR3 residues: CSAGSGNTEAFF. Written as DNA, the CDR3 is TGCAGTGCTGGATCAGGGAACACTGAAGCTTTCTTT.

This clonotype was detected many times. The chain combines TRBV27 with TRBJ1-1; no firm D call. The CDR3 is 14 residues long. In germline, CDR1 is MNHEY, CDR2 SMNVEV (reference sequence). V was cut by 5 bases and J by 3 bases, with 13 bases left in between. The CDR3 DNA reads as TGTGCCAGCAGTCCCGGTTTCTCGGACACTGAAGCTTTCTTT. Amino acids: CASSPGFSDTEAFF.

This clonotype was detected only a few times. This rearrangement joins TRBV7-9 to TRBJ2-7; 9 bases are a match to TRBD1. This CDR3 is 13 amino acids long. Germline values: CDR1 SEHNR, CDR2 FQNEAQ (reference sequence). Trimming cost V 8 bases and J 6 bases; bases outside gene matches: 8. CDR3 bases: TGTGCCAGCGGCGAACAGGGGGCAGGCGAGCAGTACTTC. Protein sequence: CASGEQGAGEQYF.

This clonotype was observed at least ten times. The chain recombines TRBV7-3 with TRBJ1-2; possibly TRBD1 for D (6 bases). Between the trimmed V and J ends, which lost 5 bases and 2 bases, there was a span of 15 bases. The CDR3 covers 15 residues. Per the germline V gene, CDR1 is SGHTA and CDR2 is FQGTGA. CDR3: CASSPGGGLNYGYTF. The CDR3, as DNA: TGTGCCAGCAGCCCCGGCGGGGGGCTAAACTATGGCTACACCTTC.